This T cell receptor (beta chain) stems from a study of blood T cells in healthy people across ages. The study's findings and limits: Changes seen in expanded clonotypes were possibly confounded by donor CMV status left unknown.

This clonotype was seen more than once but under ten times. The antigen remains undetermined. With a J-beta primer mix and a sample-barcoded 5' primer, a second PCR ran roughly 6 to 12 cycles. TCRdb used MiXCR to reprocess the 5' RACE reads, holding one entry per CDR3 protein. Found here are about 590,000 distinct CDR3 sequences, roughly 31% of them singletons; the top ten hold around 16%. The CDR3 loop spans 12 amino acids. Germline V lookup: CDR1 GTSNPN, CDR2 SVGIG (reference sequence). Trimming took 1 base from V and 12 from J; bases not matched to a gene: 8. This TCR was recovered from a woman older than 75 in good health. Sequencing input: blood. The chain recombines TRBV30 with TRBJ1-2, with 7 bases that match TRBD1. The CDR3 nucleotides read TGTGCCTGGAGTGGTGGGCAGGGGGGCAACACCTTC. It encodes CAWSGGQGGNTF.